Listed below are T cell receptor beta chains from one sample, sequenced in a study of shared clonotypes between healthy human individuals. Sequencing was performed with immunoSEQ multiplex PCR; in TCRdb, only in-frame clones are kept and a portion is missing. Of about 1.5 million clones listed, more than 95% are singletons. The specimen was naive CD4+ T cells sorted from blood. These receptors were collected from a man younger than 45 in good health. Each CDR3 is given with its conserved first and last residue. The D gene is left open where the match is weak. For some rows the clone size is stated as once, few or many, or as a class when expanded; others skip it.

v_call	j_call	d_call	clone_size	cdr3_aa	cdr3_nt
TRBV18	TRBJ2-5	NA	NA	CASSPLSSVETQYF	TGTGCCAGCTCACCCTTATCATCGGTGGAGACCCAGTACTTC
TRBV6-6	TRBJ2-7	NA	NA	CASSPHLGDPHEQYF	TGTGCCAGCAGCCCCCATTTGGGGGATCCCCACGAGCAGTACTTC
TRBV30	TRBJ2-5	NA	NA	CAWSVRTESTQYF	TGTGCCTGGAGCGTAAGGACTGAGTCAACCCAGTACTTC
TRBV4-3	TRBJ2-7	NA	NA	CASSQDLRTNYYEQYF	TGCGCCAGCAGCCAAGATCTACGGACGAACTACTACGAGCAGTACTTC
TRBV29-1	TRBJ1-1	NA	NA	CSVRGNLNTEAFF	TGCAGCGTACGGGGCAACCTTAACACTGAAGCTTTCTTT
TRBV18	TRBJ2-5	NA	NA	CASSPTAKGETQYF	TGTGCCAGCTCACCGACAGCTAAAGGAGAGACCCAGTACTTC
TRBV11-3	TRBJ2-2	TRBD2	NA	CASSLAAGLANTGELFF	TGTGCCAGCAGCTTAGCGGCGGGACTAGCGAACACCGGGGAGCTGTTTTTT
TRBV7-8	TRBJ1-4	NA	NA	CASSLFPPRPPTIDEKLFF	TGTGCCAGCAGCTTATTTCCCCCCCGCCCCCCAACCATCGATGAAAAACTGTTTTTT
TRBV28	TRBJ1-5	TRBD1	NA	CASRVQGVKDQPQHF	TGTGCCAGCAGGGTACAGGGGGTTAAAGATCAGCCCCAGCATTTT
TRBV10-2	TRBJ2-7	TRBD2	once	CASNKASGSTDEQYF	TGCGCCAGCAACAAGGCTAGCGGGAGTACCGACGAGCAGTACTTC
TRBV10-1	TRBJ2-3	NA	NA	CASGALSTDTQYF	TGCGCCAGCGGGGCACTTAGCACAGATACGCAGTATTTT
TRBV2	TRBJ2-1	NA	few	CASSEQGSSYNEQFF	TGTGCCAGCAGTGAACAGGGAAGCTCCTACAATGAGCAGTTCTTC
TRBV6-1	TRBJ1-2	NA	NA	CASSGQPWGAANYGYTF	TGTGCCAGCAGTGGACAACCCTGGGGGGCAGCTAACTATGGCTACACCTTC
TRBV14	TRBJ2-3	NA	NA	CASSTGFRTQYF	TGTGCCAGCAGCACGGGGTTCAGGACGCAGTATTTT
TRBV2	TRBJ2-3	NA	NA	CASSAGVRDTQYF	TGTGCCAGCAGTGCGGGTGTTAGAGATACGCAGTATTTT
TRBV14	TRBJ1-1	TRBD1	NA	CASSRQGAILNTEAFF	TGTGCCAGCAGTCGACAGGGGGCTATATTGAACACTGAAGCTTTCTTT
TRBV15	TRBJ1-4	NA	NA	CATSSIRKYEKLFF	TGTGCCACCAGCAGTATCCGAAAATATGAAAAACTGTTTTTT
TRBV20-1	TRBJ2-1	NA	NA	CSADLQFF	TGCAGTGCGGACCTACAGTTCTTC
TRBV19	TRBJ1-3	NA	NA	CASGGTGINTIYF	TGTGCCAGTGGCGGTACAGGGATAAACACCATATATTTT
TRBV6-5	TRBJ2-7	NA	NA	CASSRVGGGYEQYF	TGTGCCAGCAGTCGAGTGGGAGGAGGGTACGAGCAGTACTTC
TRBV27	TRBJ2-7	NA	NA	CASSLTGSYEQYF	TGTGCCAGCTCCCTGACTGGCTCCTACGAGCAGTACTTC
TRBV10-3	TRBJ2-7	NA	NA	CAISDRIDYEQYF	TGTGCCATCAGTGACAGGATTGACTACGAGCAGTACTTC
TRBV7-2	TRBJ2-5	NA	NA	CASSLNSLRQETQYF	TGTGCCAGCAGCTTGAATAGCCTACGACAAGAGACCCAGTACTTC
TRBV28	TRBJ2-1	TRBD2	NA	CASSFLAGYNEQFF	TGTGCCAGCAGTTTCCTAGCGGGATACAATGAGCAGTTCTTC
TRBV7-3	TRBJ1-2	NA	NA	CASSLSPGDGYTF	TGTGCCAGCAGCCTTTCACCGGGGGATGGCTACACCTTC
TRBV19	TRBJ2-1	NA	NA	CASSIGLDFEQFF	TGTGCCAGTAGTATAGGACTAGACTTTGAGCAGTTCTTC
TRBV19	TRBJ1-1	NA	NA	CASSIDRGPTYRNTEAFF	TGTGCCAGTAGTATAGATCGCGGGCCGACATATCGGAACACTGAAGCTTTCTTT
TRBV7-9	TRBJ2-1	TRBD2	NA	CASSLVGTSEDYNEQFF	TGTGCCAGCAGCTTAGTGGGCACTAGCGAAGACTACAATGAGCAGTTCTTC
TRBV5-5	TRBJ1-1	NA	NA	CASSLVGSSTEAFF	TGTGCCAGCAGCTTGGTTGGGAGTTCAACTGAAGCTTTCTTT
TRBV6-1	TRBJ1-1	NA	NA	CASSDLGENTEAFF	TGTGCCAGCAGTGACTTGGGGGAGAACACTGAAGCTTTCTTT
TRBV6-5	TRBJ2-7	NA	NA	CASRPPAGEQYF	TGTGCCAGCAGACCCCCCGCTGGAGAGCAGTACTTC
TRBV28	TRBJ2-5	NA	NA	CASTSRGVETQYF	TGTGCCAGCACCTCTCGTGGGGTGGAGACCCAGTACTTC
TRBV5-4	TRBJ2-7	NA	once	CASSSGQTSYEQYF	TGTGCCAGCAGCTCAGGACAGACCTCCTACGAGCAGTACTTC
TRBV2	TRBJ1-2	NA	NA	CASSEFGGSYGYTF	TGTGCCAGCAGTGAATTCGGGGGTTCCTATGGCTACACCTTC
TRBV2	TRBJ1-5	NA	NA	CASQSQTVLVNQPQHF	TGTGCCAGCCAAAGCCAAACAGTTTTAGTCAATCAGCCCCAGCATTTT
TRBV4-1	TRBJ2-7	NA	NA	CASSQASGTGEFF	TGCGCCAGCAGCCAGGCCTCCGGGACCGGAGAATTCTTC
TRBV6-5	TRBJ2-7	TRBD2	NA	CASSLSGIGLNEQYF	TGTGCCAGCAGCCTTAGCGGGATAGGTTTAAACGAGCAGTACTTC
TRBV18	TRBJ2-5	NA	NA	CASSPPSVGETQYF	TGTGCCAGCTCACCACCATCGGTAGGGGAGACCCAGTACTTC
TRBV10-1	TRBJ2-1	NA	NA	CASSEGSGDSKYNEQFF	TGCGCCAGCAGTGAGGGTTCGGGGGACAGCAAGTACAATGAGCAGTTCTTC
TRBV27	TRBJ2-6	NA	NA	CASRRQTSGANVLTF	TGTGCCAGCAGGCGACAGACCTCTGGGGCCAACGTCCTGACTTTC
TRBV18	TRBJ2-1	NA	NA	CATSVGGRYNEQFF	TGTGCCACCAGTGTTGGGGGCCGCTACAATGAGCAGTTCTTC
TRBV19	TRBJ2-2	TRBD2	NA	CASIISGGSYTGELFF	TGTGCCAGTATTATTAGCGGGGGATCCTACACCGGGGAGCTGTTTTTT
TRBV12-1	TRBJ2-7	NA	NA	CASSSAGTSPYEQYF	TGTGCCAGCAGCTCCGCCGGGACATCTCCCTACGAGCAGTACTTC
TRBV7-2	TRBJ1-1	NA	NA	CASSYKRNTEAFF	TGTGCCAGCAGCTATAAAAGGAACACTGAAGCTTTCTTT
TRBV18	TRBJ1-4	NA	NA	CASSSRQGATNEKLFF	TGTGCCAGCTCAAGCCGTCAGGGCGCAACTAATGAAAAACTGTTTTTT
TRBV5-1	TRBJ1-1	NA	NA	CASTPGLGVKTEAFF	TGCGCCAGCACCCCGGGGTTGGGCGTGAAAACTGAAGCTTTCTTT
TRBV5-4	TRBJ1-1	TRBD1	NA	CASSLEQGRNTEAFF	TGTGCCAGCAGCTTGGAACAGGGGAGGAACACTGAAGCTTTCTTT
TRBV28	TRBJ2-7	NA	NA	CASSEGPPEQYF	TGTGCCAGCAGCGAGGGTCCTCCCGAGCAGTACTTC
TRBV19	TRBJ1-5	NA	NA	CASSPQSGGGNQPQHF	TGTGCCAGTAGTCCTCAAAGCGGGGGAGGCAATCAGCCCCAGCATTTT